This passage covers 12 T cell receptor beta chains from one sample sequenced in a study of blood T cell repertoires in COVID-19. The assay was immunoSEQ multiplex PCR, and TCRdb's table has in-frame clones only and misses some. Of fewer than 250,000 clones listed, about 87% are singletons. Source material: PBMCs or T cells enriched from blood (not recorded which). The receptors were gathered from a woman aged 25 to 45 who had been exposed to COVID-19.

The rearrangement uses TRBV5-1 and TRBJ2-5; 7 bases match TRBD1. The CDR3 contains 14 residues. CDR1 and CDR2 from the germline V gene are SGHRS and YFSETQ. Unmatched junction bases numbered 7, after V lost 3 bases and J lost 5 bases. The CDR3, as DNA: TGCGCCAGCAGCTCTACAGGGGTATGGGAGACCCAGTACTTC. This translates into CASSSTGVWETQYF.

The gene calls are TRBV6-6 and TRBJ1-4; D is ambiguous. Deletions cut 6 bases from V and 7 bases from J, with 6 bases between. This CDR3 comprises 11 residues. Germline values: CDR1 MNHNY, CDR2 SVGAGI (reference sequence). CDR3 coding DNA: TGTGCCAGCAGCGAGGGTGAAAAACTGTTTTTT. Translation: CASSEGEKLFF.

With regard to this clone: One end of the junction fails to match germline, which may point to a read error. This rearrangement joins TRBV6-1 to TRBJ2-5; unclear D gene. The germline CDR1 and CDR2 sequences are MNHNS and SASEGT. CDR3 length: 11 residues. This CDR3 is CASSENTRVDF. The CDR3 region has the DNA TGTGCCAGCAGTGAAAATACCCGGGTAGACTTC.

V is TRBV27 and J is TRBJ2-7; TRBD1 matches 7 bases. The CDR3 extends over 14 amino acids. The V segment lost 2 bases and the J segment 6 bases; nucleotides outside the gene matches: 7. Germline V gene lookup returns CDR1 MNHEY and CDR2 SMNVEV (reference sequence). In DNA form, the CDR3 reads TGTGCCAGCAGTTTAGAGGCAGGGGGTCTCGAGCAGTACTTC. It translates to CASSLEAGGLEQYF.

V usage is TRBV10-1 and J usage is TRBJ2-3; D remains ambiguous. The CDR3 extends over 14 amino acids. Trimming removed 5 bases from V and 3 bases from J, with 12 bases in between. Germline lookup yields CDR1 WNHNN and CDR2 SYGVQD (reference sequence). CDR3 region: CASSPQRWTDTQYF. The CDR3 nucleotides are TGCGCCAGCAGTCCTCAACGGTGGACAGATACGCAGTATTTT.

Worth noting for this clone: Other DNA sequences of this sample code for an identical CDR3. The chain joins TRBV27 to TRBJ2-7; the match to TRBD1 covers 8 bases. The CDR3 totals 14 residues. V shed 2 bases and J 7 bases; nucleotides not matched to a gene: 7. Germline V gene data show CDR1 as MNHEY and CDR2 as SMNVEV (reference sequence). The CDR3, as DNA: TGTGCCAGCAGTTTACGGCAGGGGGCGCGGGAGCAGTACTTC. Translated, it gives CASSLRQGAREQYF.

The V call is TRBV6-5, the J call TRBJ2-1; 11 bases are shared with TRBD2. This CDR3 contains 15 residues. V lost 5 bases to trimming and J lost 4 bases; unmatched junction nucleotides: 4. Germline CDR1 MNHEY, CDR2 SVGAGI. The CDR3 nucleotides are TGTGCCAGCAGTCGTAGCGGGAGGGGTTACAATGAGCAGTTCTTC. This gives the protein CASSRSGRGYNEQFF.

The chain links TRBV30 to TRBJ1-2; weak D call: TRBD1 (5 bases). Per the germline V gene, CDR1 is GTSNPN and CDR2 is SVGIG (reference sequence). CDR3 length equals 9 residues. CDR3 protein: CAGADGYTF. As DNA, the CDR3 is TGTGCAGGGGCAGACGGCTACACCTTC.

This clone was counted a few times. The gene calls are TRBV3-1 (or the pseudogene TRBV3-2) and TRBJ2-1, with TRBD2 matching over 12 bases. V shed 4 bases and J 8 bases; nucleotides not matched to a gene: 9. This CDR3 is 16 amino acids long. Germline V gene data show CDR1 as LGHDT and CDR2 as YNNKEL (reference sequence). Written as DNA, the CDR3 is TGTGCCAGCAGCCCCCGTCGACTAGCGGGAGCCGATGAGCAGTTCTTC. Amino acids: CASSPRRLAGADEQFF.

The chain links TRBV19 to TRBJ2-2, with D unresolved. The CDR3 contains 13 residues. CDR1 is LNHDA and CDR2 is SQIVND in the germline V gene (reference sequence). The V end lost 9 bases, the J end lost 1 base, and 9 bases lay between the germline ends. This chain's CDR3 is CASNIENTGELFF. The DNA of the CDR3 is TGTGCCAGCAACATCGAGAACACCGGGGAGCTGTTTTTT.

DNA for the CDR3: TGTGCCAGCAGTGAAACAGGGGGGGGAAATTCACCCCTCCACTTT. The encoded protein is CASSETGGGNSPLHF. The rearrangement joins TRBV9 to TRBJ1-6; 8 positions agree with TRBD1. Germline trimming cut 5 bases from V and 7 bases from J; bases unmatched to any gene: 8. Germline V lookup: CDR1 SGDLS, CDR2 YYNGEE. The CDR3 extends over 15 amino acids.

This clone was observed once. V usage is TRBV5-1 and J usage is TRBJ2-5; TRBD2 aligns across 10 bases. The CDR3 loop spans 16 amino acids. The germline gives CDR1 SGHRS, CDR2 YFSETQ. With 0 bases clipped from V and 5 bases from J, the junction kept 7 bases outside the gene matches. The CDR3 sequence: CASSLGLAGVGETQYF. The CDR3 DNA reads as TGCGCCAGCAGCTTGGGGCTAGCGGGAGTGGGGGAGACCCAGTACTTC.